The 27 T cell receptor beta chains presented below share a single source sample, sequenced in a study of shared clonotypes between healthy human individuals. Clones were sequenced by immunoSEQ multiplex PCR, and TCRdb holds only the in-frame ones, with some missing. The table shows 2 million to 2.5 million clones, with roughly 95% occurring only once. The sample consisted of naive CD4+ T cells sorted from blood. Subset specified: CD45RA+ positively selected. These receptors all come from a man aged 18 to 29 in good health.

This chain links TRBV6-1 with TRBJ1-1; possible D gene TRBD1, 5 bases. CDR3 length: 14 amino acids. Trimming pared 0 bases from V and 4 bases from J, leaving 9 bases between. Germline V CDR1 and CDR2: MNHNS, SASEGT. The CDR3 DNA follows: TGTGCCAGCAGTGAAGCTGGGGCCCCCACTGAAGCTTTCTTT. Its translation is CASSEAGAPTEAFF.

The chain employs TRBV7-3 and TRBJ2-3; D ambiguous. Trimming cost V 5 bases and J 4 bases, with 13 bases left between them. The length of the CDR3 is 14 residues. Germline assignment: CDR1 SGHTA and CDR2 FQGTGA. The CDR3 coding sequence is TGTGCCAGCAGCCTGATGGACCGGCCAGATACGCAGTATTTT. Amino acid sequence: CASSLMDRPDTQYF.

This chain links TRBV11-3 with TRBJ2-3, with D maybe TRBD2 (6 bases). The CDR3 loop spans 14 amino acids. Germline CDR1 and CDR2: SGHNT and YENEEA. V lost 4 bases, J lost 0 bases, and 8 bases lay in between. CDR3 in DNA: TGTGCCAGCAGCTCCGGGGGAAGCACAGATACGCAGTATTTT. Translated, it gives CASSSGGSTDTQYF.

This chain joins TRBV4-3 and TRBJ1-2; D gene uncertain. The germline CDR1 and CDR2 sequences are LGHNA and YSLEER. V lost 4 bases, J lost 0 bases, and 15 bases lay in between. The CDR3 loop spans 16 amino acids. CDR3 nucleotide sequence: TGCGCCAGCAGCCCCATGATAATCCTAGCTAACTATGGCTACACCTTC. Its protein product is CASSPMIILANYGYTF.

About this clone: This sequence may be a read error, since a much larger clone differs from it by one base. J is TRBJ2-5 and V is TRBV11-3; D ambiguous. Per the germline V gene, CDR1 is SGHNT and CDR2 is YENEEA. The CDR3 is made up of 11 amino acids. Trimming took 2 bases from V and 2 from J, leaving 0 bases between them. The CDR3 DNA reads TGTGCCAGCAGCTTACAAGAGACCCAGTACTTC. Residues: CASSLQETQYF.

This clone came up once. CDR3 DNA sequence: TGTGCCAGTAGAGAGACAGGTGGCAATCAGCCCCAGCATTTT. This gives the protein CASRETGGNQPQHF. The chain uses TRBV19 and TRBJ1-5, with D perhaps matching TRBD1 (6 bases). The CDR3 is 14 amino acids. Per the germline V gene, CDR1 is LNHDA and CDR2 is SQIVND (reference sequence). Trimming removed 6 bases at V and 2 bases at J, with 11 bases between. Complete variable domain (other parts from reference TRBV19 and TRBJ1-5): DGGITQSPKYLFRKEGQNVTLSCEQNLNHDAMYWYRQDPGQGLRLIYYSQIVNDFQKGDIAEGYSVSREKKESFPLTVTSAQKNPTAFYLCASRETGGNQPQHFGDGTRLSIL.

The V and J genes are TRBV6-1 and TRBJ1-1; D is undetermined. This CDR3 is 12 amino acids long. V was clipped by 7 bases and J by 0 bases, with 6 bases between them. CDR1 MNHNS and CDR2 SASEGT come from the germline V gene. The CDR3 DNA sequence: TGTGCCAGCACCCGCCTGAACACTGAAGCTTTCTTT. It codes for CASTRLNTEAFF.

The chain links TRBV7-2 to TRBJ1-3; D is undetermined. There are 14 residues in the CDR3. The V end lost 5 bases, the J end lost 13 bases, and 21 bases lay between the germline ends. CDR1 and CDR2 from the germline V gene are SGHTA and FQGNSA. The CDR3 loop reads CASSPKRASARIYF. The DNA for the CDR3 is TGTGCCAGCAGCCCTAAGCGTGCTTCTGCGAGGATATATTTT.

The CDR3 bases are TGTGCCAGCAGCTTGGCTGCCTCCTATAATTCACCCCTCCACTTT. As protein: CASSLAASYNSPLHF. The chain joins TRBV5-5 to TRBJ1-6; no clear D gene. V was trimmed by 0 bases and J by 0 bases, leaving 4 bases between them. The germline V gene has CDR1 SGHKS and CDR2 YYEKEE (reference sequence). The CDR3 length is 15 residues.

The CDR3 spells CASSLVGGWDNYGYTF. CDR3 coding DNA: TGTGCCAGCAGCTTAGTCGGGGGCTGGGATAACTATGGCTACACCTTC. V is TRBV7-8 and J is TRBJ1-2; the D gene is possibly TRBD1 (6 bases). Trimming took off 1 base at V and 1 base at J, with 13 bases between the two ends. The CDR3 length is 16 residues. CDR1 and CDR2 from the germline V gene are SGHVS and FQNEAQ.

This clone was counted once. This sequence joins TRBV27 and TRBJ1-2; no definite D call. V lost 6 bases and J lost 8, with 13 bases in between. The CDR3 has 12 amino acids. Germline CDR1 and CDR2: MNHEY and SMNVEV (reference sequence). In DNA, the CDR3 is TGTGCCAGCAGCTCGGAGCTAGGCGGCTACACCTTC. Amino acid sequence: CASSSELGGYTF.

V is TRBV5-1 and J is TRBJ2-1; TRBD2 matches at 10 bases. Per germline, CDR1 SGHRS and CDR2 YFSETQ. After removal of 3 bases from V and 6 bases from J, the junction contained 12 bases not matched to a gene. The CDR3 loop spans 17 amino acids. CDR3 coding DNA: TGCGCCAGCAGCTCCCAAACCTCTAGCGGGGGAGGCAATGAGCAGTTCTTC. It specifies CASSSQTSSGGGNEQFF. Filled out from reference TRBV5-1 and TRBJ2-1, the complete variable domain reads KAGVTQTPRYLIKTRGQQVTLSCSPISGHRSVSWYQQTPGQGLQFLFEYFSETQRNKGNFPGRFSGRQFSNSRSEMNVSTLELGDSALYLCASSSQTSSGGGNEQFFGPGTRLTVL.

The rearrangement joins TRBV2 to TRBJ2-3, with no clear D. Trimming removed 4 bases from V and 0 bases from J, with 8 bases in between. The CDR3 sequence is 14 residues long. CDR1 is SNHLY and CDR2 is FYNNEI in the germline V gene. CDR3 nucleotide sequence: TGTGCCAGCAGTGCCGATAAAAGCACAGATACGCAGTATTTT. Translation gives CASSADKSTDTQYF.

V and J are TRBV9 and TRBJ1-2; maybe TRBD1 (6 bases). CDR3 length: 14 amino acids. V was trimmed by 4 bases and J by 8 bases, leaving 18 bases between them. CDR1 is SGDLS, CDR2 YYNGEE, per germline. The DNA for the CDR3 is TGTGCCAGCAGCCCTTCAGGGGCTCCGGGCGGCTACACCTTC. It translates to CASSPSGAPGGYTF.

This clone was observed a handful of times. The chain carries TRBV4-3 and TRBJ2-3; 7 bases map to TRBD2. Germline V gene sequence: CDR1 LGHNA, CDR2 YSLEER. V trimming: 4 bases; J trimming: 0 bases; junction bases outside the gene matches: 10. The CDR3 consists of 17 residues. Written as DNA, the CDR3 is TGCGCCAGCAGCCCAGGGATCCTAGCGGCTAGCACAGATACGCAGTATTTT. Encoded protein: CASSPGILAASTDTQYF.

V and J are TRBV7-8 and TRBJ2-7; 10 nucleotides align to TRBD2. The CDR3 contains 16 residues. Per germline, CDR1 SGHVS and CDR2 FQNEAQ. The junction had 6 bases not matched to a gene; V was cut back by 4 bases and J by 0 bases. CDR3 coding DNA: TGTGCCAGCAGCTCCCTCAGCGGGGGGGGCTCCTACGAGCAGTACTTC. Translating gives CASSSLSGGGSYEQYF.

The V call is TRBV5-4, the J call TRBJ1-3; 7 nucleotides align to TRBD1. CDR3 length equals 16 residues. CDR1 is SGHNT, CDR2 YYREEE, per germline (reference sequence). J lost 2 bases, V lost 4 bases, and 9 bases had no gene match. CDR3 loop: CASSNPTGAAGNTIYF. In DNA, the CDR3 is TGTGCCAGCAGCAACCCTACAGGGGCGGCTGGAAACACCATATATTTT.

Of note for this clone: At the DNA level, this CDR3 is encoded by other sequences in the same sample as well. This chain uses TRBV30 with TRBJ1-6; D remains unclear. Trimming removed 1 base at V and 13 bases at J, with 8 bases between. The CDR3 loop spans 11 amino acids. CDR1 and CDR2 from the germline V gene are GTSNPN and SVGIG (reference sequence). The CDR3 reads CAWSEGTPLHF. The CDR3 nucleotides read TGTGCCTGGAGTGAGGGAACGCCCCTCCACTTT.

The CDR3 spells CASSMGQGGTDTQYF. In DNA, the CDR3 is TGTGCCAGCAGCATGGGACAGGGGGGCACAGATACGCAGTATTTT. This chain joins TRBV7-9 and TRBJ2-3; TRBD1 aligns across 11 bases. The CDR3 extends over 15 amino acids. Trimming removed 5 bases from V and 1 base from J; junction bases left unmatched: 2. Germline values: CDR1 SEHNR, CDR2 FQNEAQ (reference sequence).

Worth noting for this clone: This specimen includes other DNA sequences encoding the same CDR3. The V call is TRBV7-8, the J call TRBJ2-1, with 7 bases identical to TRBD2. Germline V gives CDR1 SGHVS, CDR2 FQNEAQ. V was pared by 6 bases and J by 4 bases, with 3 bases of the junction left unmatched. The CDR3 covers 13 residues. Here the CDR3 DNA reads TGTGCCAGCAGTCCCGGGGGGTACAATGAGCAGTTCTTC. As protein: CASSPGGYNEQFF.

The V and J genes are TRBV27 and TRBJ1-4; D may be TRBD1 (5 bases). The CDR3 sequence is 14 residues long. Germline V lookup: CDR1 MNHEY, CDR2 SMNVEV (reference sequence). Trimming took off 6 bases at V and 8 bases at J, with 16 bases between the two ends. CDR3 protein: CASSPAGVGEKLFF. As DNA, the CDR3 is TGTGCCAGCAGCCCCGCGGGGGTTGGCGAAAAACTGTTTTTT.

The V call is TRBV21-1, the J call TRBJ1-4; the tabulated D call, TRBD1, remains unverified against the DNA. TRBV21-1 is listed as a pseudogene. This CDR3 has 15 amino acids. The CDR3 sequence: CASRPMRTGDEKLFF. As DNA, the CDR3 is TGTGCCAGCCGACCGATGCGGACAGGGGACGAAAAACTGTTTTTT.

This chain connects TRBV7-9 to TRBJ2-5, with TRBD2 matching 13 bases. This CDR3 region has 16 residues. The junction had 8 bases not matched to a gene; V was cut back by 5 bases and J by 5 bases. Germline values: CDR1 SEHNR, CDR2 FQNEAQ (reference sequence). The chain's CDR3 is CASSRSTSGRRETQYF. DNA of the CDR3: TGTGCCAGCAGCCGATCGACTAGCGGGAGGAGGGAGACCCAGTACTTC. Using reference TRBV7-9 and TRBJ2-5 for the parts outside the CDR3, the full variable domain is DTGVSQNPRHKITKRGQNVTFRCDPISEHNRLYWYRQTLGQGPEFLTYFQNEAQLEKSRLLSDRFSAERPKGSFSTLEIQRTEQGDSAMYLCASSRSTSGRRETQYFGPGTRLLVL.

The rearrangement joins TRBV30 to TRBJ2-7, with D perhaps being TRBD1 or TRBD2 (5 bases each). Deletions cut 0 bases from V and 9 bases from J, with 9 bases between. This CDR3 is built from 11 residues. Germline V gene lookup returns CDR1 GTSNPN and CDR2 SVGIG (reference sequence). The CDR3 bases are TGTGCCTGGAGTGTAGATGGGGGGCAGTACTTC. Translating it yields CAWSVDGGQYF.

This clone was seen only once. The rearrangement links TRBV6-6 to TRBJ1-3; 7 bases match TRBD1. Germline V gene data show CDR1 as MNHNY and CDR2 as SVGAGI (reference sequence). The V segment lost 5 bases and the J segment 8 bases; nucleotides outside the gene matches: 9. This CDR3 is built from 14 residues. The CDR3 protein is CASSLDRVRDTIYF. The DNA of the CDR3 is TGTGCCAGCAGTCTCGACAGGGTCAGGGACACCATATATTTT.

The rearrangement joins TRBV28 to TRBJ1-1; D is uncertain. The germline gives CDR1 MDHEN, CDR2 SYDVKM. The CDR3 has 13 amino acids. Trimming removed 2 bases at V and 9 bases at J, with 13 bases between. As DNA, the CDR3 is TGTGCCAGCAGTTTAAAGTTCTCACCGAAAGCTTTCTTT. Translating gives CASSLKFSPKAFF.

This chain links TRBV1 with TRBJ1-4. TRBV1 constitutes a pseudogene. This CDR3 spans 13 amino acids. CDR3 in DNA: TGCACCAGCAGCCCGGGCTCTCGCGGAGAACTGTTTTTT. Protein sequence: CTSSPGSRGELFF.